This is a list of T cell receptor beta chains from one sample in a study of beta chain features in type 1 diabetes. Sequencing used immunoSEQ multiplex PCR; TCRdb keeps in-frame clones, though not all of them. Here the sample spans hundreds of thousands of clones, less than 20% being singletons. Material for sequencing was naive CD4+ T cells from blood. These receptors were collected from a man between 18 and 35 years old in good health. Both conserved end residues are part of each CDR3. A D gene is named only where the DNA matches it firmly. Clone size is given for some rows only: seen once, a few or many times, or a class if the clone is expanded.

size	V	J	D	DNA	CDR3
-	TRBV10-3	TRBJ2-1	TRBD2	TGTGCCATCATGGGACTAGCGGGGAATGAGCAGTTCTTC	CAIMGLAGNEQFF
few	TRBV5-4	TRBJ2-1	TRBD1	TGTGCCAGCAGCCGAGCAGGGGGCTCCTACAATGAGCAGTTCTTC	CASSRAGGSYNEQFF
few	TRBV7-2	TRBJ2-1	-	TGTGCCAGCAGCAGAAAGATAGACAATGAGCAGTTCTTC	CASSRKIDNEQFF
few	TRBV19	TRBJ1-5	-	TGTGCCAGTAGTAAACCCAGCAATCAGCCCCAGCATTTT	CASSKPSNQPQHF
-	TRBV2	TRBJ2-3	-	TGTGCCAGCAGGGCCGGGGGCACAGATACGCAGTATTTT	CASRAGGTDTQYF
few	TRBV28	TRBJ1-2	-	TGTGCCAGCAGATCCGGACTCCCACATGGCTACACCTTC	CASRSGLPHGYTF
few	TRBV7-3	TRBJ1-3	-	TGTGCCAGCTCTGACGGCTCTGGAAACACCATATATTTT	CASSDGSGNTIYF
-	TRBV7-2	TRBJ2-5	-	TGTGCCAGCGGGAAAGTGGGGGGACCGGGCGGAGAGACCCAGTACTTC	CASGKVGGPGGETQYF
-	TRBV7-3	TRBJ2-3	TRBD1	TGTGCCAGCAGCTTAGGTATCAGGGGGCGATTAGATACGCAGTATTTT	CASSLGIRGRLDTQYF
-	TRBV7-9	TRBJ1-6	-	TGTGCCAGCAGCTTGTACCTTACCTCCTCCGAGAATTCACCCCTCCACTTT	CASSLYLTSSENSPLHF